This T cell receptor (beta chain) stems from a study of cytomegalovirus exposure and HLA in healthy donors. This CDR3 is 14 amino acids long. V was pared by 4 bases and J by 8 bases, with 10 bases of the junction left unmatched. Germline CDR1 and CDR2: SNHLY and FYNNEI. PCR used 60 Vbeta primers and 13 Jbeta primers. The protocol was immunoSEQ multiplex PCR, while the TCRdb copy is restricted to in-frame clones and leaves out a portion. The data hold approximately 160,000 clones, with 70% to 85% observed a single time. The rearrangement joins TRBV2 to TRBJ1-2, with 7 positions matching TRBD1. Material for sequencing was PBMCs. This sequence was found in a woman aged 25-40 years in good health and CMV-seronegative. CDR3 nucleotides: TGTGCCAGCAGTGTTGGTCAGGGGGTTGGCGGCTACACCTTC. Protein product: CASSVGQGVGGYTF.